A selection of T cell receptor beta chains follows, all from one sample in a study of shared clonotypes between healthy human individuals. Libraries were prepared by immunoSEQ multiplex PCR; TCRdb keeps only in-frame clonotypes and omits some of them. The sample includes a few hundred thousand clones, about 80% of them seen just once. The sequencing sample was made of PBMCs. Source of these receptors: a woman in her 40s in good health. Some clones in this sample may be carry-over from other donors' samples. Both conserved end residues are part of each CDR3. D genes are given only for firm matches. Clone size is not always given. Where it is, it says once, few, many or a class for expanded clones.

V	size	J	D	CDR3	DNA
TRBV2	.	TRBJ1-1	.	CASEVSPGTKTEAFF	TGTGCCAGCGAGGTATCCCCCGGGACAAAGACTGAAGCTTTCTTT
TRBV10-2	.	TRBJ1-5	.	CASKPGASNQPQHF	TGCGCCAGTAAGCCGGGAGCTAGCAATCAGCCCCAGCATTTT
TRBV15	.	TRBJ2-7	TRBD1	CATSSWGQGDYEQYF	TGTGCCACCAGCAGTTGGGGACAGGGAGACTACGAGCAGTACTTC
TRBV9	many	TRBJ2-2	.	CASSVGGFTGELFF	TGTGCCAGCAGCGTAGGGGGGTTCACCGGGGAGCTGTTTTTT
TRBV7-8	.	TRBJ1-1	.	CASSLGPGATEAFF	TGTGCCAGCAGCTTAGGGCCGGGGGCCACTGAAGCTTTCTTT
TRBV6-5	.	TRBJ2-7	.	CASSYSRRGGAYEQYF	TGTGCCAGCAGTTACTCCCGGAGGGGAGGAGCCTACGAGCAGTACTTC
TRBV6-1	few	TRBJ1-2	.	CASSDRTHSNYGYTF	TGTGCCAGCAGTGATCGTACACATTCTAACTATGGCTACACCTTC
TRBV19	.	TRBJ2-7	TRBD1	CASSRDRQLSYEQYF	TGTGCCAGTAGCCGGGACAGGCAACTCTCCTACGAGCAGTACTTC
TRBV28	few	TRBJ2-6	TRBD1	CASRPMSRDRGAGANVLTF	TGTGCCAGCAGGCCCATGAGCCGGGACAGGGGGGCTGGGGCCAACGTCCTGACTTTC
TRBV13	.	TRBJ2-3	TRBD2	CASSFWGGSPDTQYF	TGTGCCAGCAGCTTTTGGGGGGGTTCTCCAGATACGCAGTATTTT
TRBV7-7	.	TRBJ2-3	.	CASSQTGLRTDTQYF	TGTGCCAGCAGCCAAACAGGGCTCCGCACAGATACGCAGTATTTT
TRBV30	.	TRBJ2-2	.	CATTSYAELFF	TGTGCCACGACCTCCTACGCGGAGCTGTTTTTT
TRBV7-8	.	TRBJ1-4	.	CASSFIRVAVGNEKLFF	TGTGCCAGCAGCTTTATTCGGGTTGCGGTAGGGAATGAAAAACTGTTTTTT
TRBV19	.	TRBJ2-7	TRBD2	CASSRTSDAYEQYF	TGTGCCAGTAGTAGGACTAGCGATGCCTACGAGCAGTACTTC
TRBV2	.	TRBJ2-5	TRBD2	CASSDLAGAVTQYF	TGTGCCAGCAGCGATCTGGCGGGAGCTGTGACCCAGTACTTC
TRBV7-9	many	TRBJ2-5	.	CASSLGFSETQYF	TGTGCCAGCAGCTTAGGTTTTTCAGAGACCCAGTACTTC
TRBV28	.	TRBJ2-7	.	CASSLYPAYGSEQYF	TGTGCCAGCAGTTTATACCCAGCCTACGGTTCAGAGCAGTACTTC
TRBV5-4	.	TRBJ2-3	TRBD2	CASSLSAGGGDTQYF	TGTGCCAGCAGCTTGTCGGCGGGAGGAGGAGATACGCAGTATTTT
TRBV15	once	TRBJ1-5	.	CATSRVQSAFEPQHF	TGTGCCACCAGCAGAGTTCAGTCAGCTTTTGAGCCCCAGCATTTT
TRBV4-1	once	TRBJ2-7	TRBD1	CASSQGQTYEQYF	TGCGCCAGCAGCCAGGGACAGACCTACGAGCAGTACTTC
TRBV4-1	.	TRBJ1-1	.	CASSQVGPNTEAFF	TGCGCCAGCAGCCAGGTCGGACCGAACACTGAAGCTTTCTTT
TRBV27	.	TRBJ2-2	TRBD1	CASSRDRARFNTGELFF	TGTGCCAGCTCCCGGGACAGGGCTCGATTTAACACCGGGGAGCTGTTTTTT
TRBV5-6	.	TRBJ1-1	.	CASSLPGVTEAFF	TGTGCCAGCAGCTTACCAGGGGTTACTGAAGCTTTCTTT
TRBV2	.	TRBJ2-7	TRBD2	CASSGGLSGRAGEQYF	TGTGCCAGCAGTGGGGGACTTAGCGGGAGGGCCGGAGAGCAGTACTTC
TRBV2	.	TRBJ1-1	.	CASSERVTEAFF	TGTGCCAGCAGTGAACGAGTCACTGAAGCTTTCTTT
TRBV9	.	TRBJ2-3	.	CASSVAAEDTQYF	TGTGCCAGCAGCGTAGCCGCGGAGGATACGCAGTATTTT
TRBV4-2	.	TRBJ2-5	.	CASSPGGQETQYF	TGTGCCAGCAGCCCCGGGGGACAGGAGACCCAGTACTTC
TRBV19	.	TRBJ2-7	.	CASSISPYEQYF	TGTGCCAGTAGTATTAGTCCCTACGAGCAGTACTTC
TRBV27	.	TRBJ1-4	TRBD1	CASRRGTGANEKLFF	TGTGCCAGCAGGCGGGGGACAGGAGCTAATGAAAAACTGTTTTTT
TRBV28	.	TRBJ1-4	.	CASSSPGTIQTNEKLFF	TGTGCCAGCAGTTCACCAGGGACGATACAAACTAATGAAAAACTGTTTTTT
TRBV7-9	.	TRBJ1-2	.	CASSRETATYGYTF	TGTGCCAGCAGCAGGGAGACAGCGACCTATGGCTACACCTTC
TRBV6-1	.	TRBJ2-5	.	CASSEVPQETQYF	TGTGCCAGCAGTGAAGTTCCCCAAGAGACCCAGTACTTC
TRBV25-1	.	TRBJ1-4	.	CASSEHSSNEKLFF	TGTGCCAGCAGTGAACACAGCTCTAATGAAAAACTGTTTTTT